The clone carrying this TCR beta chain was seen only a few times. At one boundary the junction diverges from the germline segment, which might be a read error. This entry is derived from a study of T cells after yellow fever vaccination. TCRdb called the 5' RACE reads again in MiXCR, with one record for every CDR3 protein. The sample yields about 630,000 distinct CDR3 sequences, 9% to 15% seen once. CDR3 length: 17 amino acids. The germline V gene encodes CDR1 SGHTA and CDR2 FQGTGA. This TCR was sampled from a man aged 30-40 years who received the YFV17D yellow fever vaccine. The input for sequencing was PBMCs, taken on the day of the yellow fever booster vaccination. The chain couples TRBV7-3 to TRBJ2-1; a possible D gene is TRBD2 (6 bases). The DNA for the CDR3 is TGTGCCAGCAGTTTAAAAACCGGGACTTTGACCTACAATGAGCAGTTCTTC. Its protein is CASSLKTGTLTYNEQFF.